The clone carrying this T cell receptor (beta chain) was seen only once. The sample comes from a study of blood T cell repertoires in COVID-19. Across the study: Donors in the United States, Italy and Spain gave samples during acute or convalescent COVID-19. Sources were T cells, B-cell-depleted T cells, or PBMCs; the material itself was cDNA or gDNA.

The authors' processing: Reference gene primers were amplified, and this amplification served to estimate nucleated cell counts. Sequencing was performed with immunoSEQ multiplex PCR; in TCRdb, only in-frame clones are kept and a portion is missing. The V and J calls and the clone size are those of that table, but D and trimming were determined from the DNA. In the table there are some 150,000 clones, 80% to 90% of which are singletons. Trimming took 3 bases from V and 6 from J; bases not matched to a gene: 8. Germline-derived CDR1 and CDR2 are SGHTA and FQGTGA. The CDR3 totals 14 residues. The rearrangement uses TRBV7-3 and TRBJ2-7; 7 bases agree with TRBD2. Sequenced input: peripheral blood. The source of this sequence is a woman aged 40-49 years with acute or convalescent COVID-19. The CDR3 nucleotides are TGTGCCAGCAGCTTGGGGGAGGGAACAGGCGAGCAGTACTTC. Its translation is CASSLGEGTGEQYF.